One sample yielded the 14 T cell receptor beta chains listed below, sequenced in a study of radiotherapy plus CTLA-4 blockade in lung cancer. TCRdb keeps only in-frame clones here, not all; method: immunoSEQ multiplex PCR. The data show 45,000 to 60,000 clones, with approximately 80% seen just once and less than 3% held by the top ten. The starting material was peripheral blood, obtained from a patient treated with radiotherapy plus ipilimumab. The receptors derive from a human donor with non-small cell lung cancer whose response to radiotherapy plus ipilimumab could not be evaluated.

V usage is TRBV5-1 and J usage is TRBJ2-7; perhaps TRBD2 as D (6 bases). The V gene's germline CDR1 is SGHRS and CDR2 YFSETQ. The V end was cut by 4 bases, the J end by 1 base, with 12 bases between. The CDR3 totals 14 residues. CDR3 protein: CASSNRDSSYEQYF. Written as DNA, the CDR3 is TGCGCCAGCAGCAACCGGGACTCTTCCTACGAGCAGTACTTC.

This clone showed up just once. The chain employs TRBV4-3 and TRBJ2-3, with 10 bases lining up with TRBD2. Per germline, CDR1 LGHNA and CDR2 YSLEER. V was clipped by 1 base and J by 5 bases; unmatched bases: 6. The CDR3 consists of 16 residues. The CDR3 spells CASSQAPSGSKDTQYF. The CDR3 bases are TGCGCCAGCAGCCAAGCGCCTAGCGGGAGTAAAGATACGCAGTATTTT.

A single count supports this clone. This chain connects TRBV7-8 to TRBJ2-1; TRBD1 matches 7 bases. The germline V gene encodes CDR1 SGHVS and CDR2 FQNEAQ. V trimming: 5 bases; J trimming: 7 bases; junction bases outside the gene matches: 5. The length of the CDR3 is 13 residues. This CDR3 reads CASSRDRENEQFF. In DNA form, the CDR3 reads TGTGCCAGCAGCCGCGACAGGGAAAATGAGCAGTTCTTC.

This clone was counted once. The J gene is TRBJ1-1, the V gene TRBV7-2; TRBD1 is a possible D gene (5 bases). Germline V gene sequence: CDR1 SGHTA, CDR2 FQGNSA. Trimming removed 4 bases at V and 10 bases at J, with 13 bases between. This CDR3 is 12 amino acids long. In DNA form, the CDR3 reads TGTGCCAGCAGCTCTATGGACACGGGAGCTTTCTTT. It yields the protein CASSSMDTGAFF.

The gene calls are TRBV7-2 and TRBJ1-4; D might be TRBD1 (6 bases). CDR1 and CDR2 (germline): SGHTA, FQGNSA. V was shortened by 5 bases and J by 7 bases, with 26 bases between the two germline ends. The length of the CDR3 is 18 residues. The CDR3 nucleotides read TGTGCCAGCAGCCCCAGGGGACCCAACTCAAGGGTTATTGAAAAACTGTTTTTT. This sequence encodes CASSPRGPNSRVIEKLFF.

A single count supports this clone. This rearrangement joins TRBV6-8 to TRBJ1-3, with TRBD1 as a possible D gene (6 bases). This CDR3 region has 14 residues. Trimming removed 6 bases at V and 9 bases at J, with 18 bases between. Per germline, CDR1 MNHGY and CDR2 SAAAGT. DNA for the CDR3: TGTGCCAGCAGCCCCGGGGACATTTTTTCCACCATATATTTT. Its translation is CASSPGDIFSTIYF.

This chain joins TRBV6-6 and TRBJ1-2, with a tentative D call TRBD1 (6 bases). Germline V lookup: CDR1 MNHNY, CDR2 SVGAGI (reference sequence). The CDR3 loop spans 14 amino acids. V shed 2 bases and J shed 4 bases, with 11 bases lying between them. This chain's CDR3 is CASSYDGQRYGYTF. Written as DNA, the CDR3 is TGTGCCAGCAGTTACGATGGACAGCGCTATGGCTACACCTTC.

The CDR3 reads CATSREGSGVWEQYF. The CDR3, as DNA: TGTGCCACCAGCAGAGAAGGAAGCGGGGTGTGGGAGCAGTACTTC. This rearrangement joins TRBV15 to TRBJ2-7, with TRBD2 identical over 7 bases. Germline V gene sequence: CDR1 LNHNV, CDR2 YYDKDF (reference sequence). The trim removed 0 bases at V and 7 bases at J, leaving 9 bases unmatched. The CDR3 extends over 15 amino acids.

CDR3 in DNA: TGTGCCAGCAGCCTCGGGCATCAGACAGCTGGAAACACCATATATTTT. It codes for CASSLGHQTAGNTIYF. The V and J genes are TRBV7-3 and TRBJ1-3, with TRBD1 as a possible D gene (5 bases). This CDR3 has 16 residues. Trimming cost V 5 bases and J 2 bases, with 16 bases left between them. CDR1 is SGHTA and CDR2 is FQGTGA in the germline V gene.

V is TRBV4-1 and J is TRBJ1-2; 9 nucleotides agree with TRBD1. Per the germline V gene, CDR1 is MGHRA and CDR2 is YSYEKL. J was trimmed by 4 bases and V by 2 bases; bases with no gene match: 11. This CDR3 comprises 17 residues. The CDR3 protein is CASSQPQGGQGTYGYTF. The CDR3, as DNA: TGCGCCAGCAGCCAACCTCAGGGGGGACAGGGAACCTATGGCTACACCTTC.

This clone showed up just a few times. The chain combines TRBV7-2 with TRBJ1-2, with 7 bases matching TRBD1. Germline V lookup: CDR1 SGHTA, CDR2 FQGNSA. The CDR3 is 12 amino acids. Losses at the gene ends were 4 bases for V and 6 bases for J; bases not matched to a gene: 2. The CDR3 nucleotides read TGTGCCAGCAGCTGGGACAGCAATGGCTACACCTTC. Protein product: CASSWDSNGYTF.

V is TRBV2 and J is TRBJ2-5; 14 bases align to TRBD2. Germline CDR1 reads SNHLY; CDR2 reads FYNNEI. Trimming at V came to 6 bases and at J to 4 bases, leaving 7 bases not matched to a gene. The CDR3 sequence is 16 residues long. In DNA, the CDR3 is TGTGCCAGCAGAGGGACTAGCGGGAGCAACGGAGAGACCCAGTACTTC. Its translation is CASRGTSGSNGETQYF.

This clone was observed a single time. The chain combines TRBV7-3 with TRBJ2-3, with D possibly being TRBD2 (5 bases). The germline V and J ends were trimmed by 0 bases and 0 bases, with 13 bases remaining between them. The CDR3 is 17 residues long. Germline loops: CDR1 SGHTA, CDR2 FQGTGA. In nucleotides, the CDR3 is TGTGCCAGCAGCTTAACGGTAGCGCCATCTAGCACAGATACGCAGTATTTT. Its protein product is CASSLTVAPSSTDTQYF.

V usage is TRBV5-1 and J usage is TRBJ1-4; TRBD1 might be the D (5 bases). CDR3 length: 14 amino acids. V was cut by 4 bases and J by 0 bases, with 7 bases left in between. Germline V gives CDR1 SGHRS, CDR2 YFSETQ. The CDR3 sequence: CASSETATNEKLFF. The CDR3 coding sequence is TGCGCCAGCAGCGAGACAGCAACTAATGAAAAACTGTTTTTT.